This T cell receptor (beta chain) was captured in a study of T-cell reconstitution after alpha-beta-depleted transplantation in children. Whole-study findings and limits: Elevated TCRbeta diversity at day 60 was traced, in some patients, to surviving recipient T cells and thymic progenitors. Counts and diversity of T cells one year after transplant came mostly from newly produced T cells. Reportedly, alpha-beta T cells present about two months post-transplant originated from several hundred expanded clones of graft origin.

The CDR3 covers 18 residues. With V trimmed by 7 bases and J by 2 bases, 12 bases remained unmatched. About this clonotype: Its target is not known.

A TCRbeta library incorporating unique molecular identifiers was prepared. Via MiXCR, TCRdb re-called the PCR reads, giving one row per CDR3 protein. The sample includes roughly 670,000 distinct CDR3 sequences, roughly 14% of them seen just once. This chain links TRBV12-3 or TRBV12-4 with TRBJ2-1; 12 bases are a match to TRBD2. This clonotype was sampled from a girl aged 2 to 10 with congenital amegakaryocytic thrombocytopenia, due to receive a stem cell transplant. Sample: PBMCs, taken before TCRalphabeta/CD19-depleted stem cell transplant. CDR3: CASTHPTSGSLAYNEQFF. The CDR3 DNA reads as TGTGCCAGCACCCACCCGACTAGCGGGAGTCTGGCCTACAATGAGCAGTTCTTC.